Below, 28 T cell receptor beta chains from the same sample are listed, as sequenced in a study of blood T cell repertoires in COVID-19. Produced via immunoSEQ multiplex PCR; TCRdb's table is partial and in-frame only. This sample yields around 70,000 clones, of which over 70% are seen a single time; about 20% belongs to the top ten. Source material: peripheral blood. The receptors were sampled from a man between 65 and 85 years old who had recovered from COVID-19.

V gene TRBV5-1 combines with J gene TRBJ2-3, with D tentatively TRBD2 (6 bases). Germline V gene data show CDR1 as SGHRS and CDR2 as YFSETQ. Trimming cost V 0 bases and J 2 bases, with 10 bases left between them. The CDR3 length is 15 residues. CDR3 bases: TGCGCCAGCAGCTTGGGTCAGGGACTCACAGATACGCAGTATTTT. Amino acids: CASSLGQGLTDTQYF.

This clone is a singleton in its sample. The rearrangement links TRBV3-1 (or the pseudogene TRBV3-2) to TRBJ2-7; TRBD2 aligns across 11 bases. Germline assignment: CDR1 LGHDT and CDR2 YNNKEL (reference sequence). With V trimmed by 5 bases and J by 2 bases, 5 bases remained unmatched. CDR3 length equals 15 residues. The CDR3 coding sequence is TGTGCCAGCAGCGAAACTAGCGGGAGCACCTACGAGCAGTACTTC. This sequence encodes CASSETSGSTYEQYF.

This rearrangement joins TRBV11-2 to TRBJ1-2; 7 positions match TRBD1. The junction had 9 bases not matched to a gene; V was cut back by 2 bases and J by 6 bases. Germline V CDR1 and CDR2: SGHAT, FQNNGV. The CDR3 runs to 15 residues. DNA for the CDR3: TGTGCCAGCAGCTTATACGGACAGGCCAGGGATGGCTACACCTTC. It encodes CASSLYGQARDGYTF. The full variable domain, its missing parts supplied by reference TRBV11-2 and TRBJ1-2, is EAGVAQSPRYKIIEKRQSVAFWCNPISGHATLYWYQQILGQGPKLLIQFQNNGVVDDSQLPKDRFSAERLKGVDSTLKIQPAKLEDSAVYLCASSLYGQARDGYTFGSGTRLTVV.

The CDR3 sequence: CASSPRAKDYGYTF. The DNA of the CDR3 is TGTGCCAGCTCACCGAGGGCCAAGGACTATGGCTACACCTTC. The chain employs TRBV18 and TRBJ1-2, with unresolved D. The V end lost 3 bases, the J end lost 3 bases, and 11 bases lay between the germline ends. CDR1 is KGHSH and CDR2 is LQKENI in the germline V gene. The CDR3 has 14 amino acids.

The CDR3 loop is CASSPSSSGSRTDTQYF. The CDR3 nucleotides are TGTGCCAGCAGCCCCTCCTCTAGCGGGTCTCGTACAGATACGCAGTATTTT. The chain joins TRBV7-3 to TRBJ2-3; 8 positions agree with TRBD2. Germline CDR1 is SGHTA and CDR2 is FQGTGA. V lost 5 bases, J lost 3 bases, and 13 bases stayed unmatched. This CDR3 contains 17 residues.

CDR3 amino acids: CASSRGSGNQPQHF. CDR3 sequence (DNA): TGTGCCAGCAGCAGGGGTAGTGGCAATCAGCCCCAGCATTTT. The chain combines TRBV6-5 with TRBJ1-5, with D perhaps matching TRBD1 (6 bases). V was pared by 6 bases and J by 2 bases, with 11 bases between. The CDR3 sequence is 14 residues long. From germline, CDR1 is MNHEY and CDR2 SVGAGI.

The CDR3, as DNA: TGTGCCAGCAGCTCAGGGGCCCCTGGATCTGATACGCAGTATTTT. Its translation is CASSSGAPGSDTQYF. The gene calls are TRBV7-7 and TRBJ2-3; possible D gene TRBD1, 6 bases. Trimming cost V 4 bases and J 6 bases, with 17 bases left between them. This CDR3 contains 15 residues. Per the germline V gene, CDR1 is SSHAT and CDR2 is FNYEAQ (reference sequence).

The CDR3 is CASSGSPTGAEGYTF. Written as DNA, the CDR3 is TGTGCCAGCAGTGGTAGCCCGACAGGGGCGGAGGGCTACACCTTC. The rearrangement links TRBV6-4 to TRBJ1-2; 8 bases are shared with TRBD1. The CDR3 extends over 15 amino acids. Germline assignment: CDR1 MRHNA and CDR2 SNTAGT. Losses at the gene ends were 4 bases for V and 8 bases for J; bases not matched to a gene: 12.

This chain links TRBV5-5 with TRBJ1-3; maybe TRBD1 (5 bases). The V end was cut by 2 bases, the J end by 1 base, with 7 bases between. This CDR3 contains 14 residues. From germline, CDR1 is SGHKS and CDR2 YYEKEE (reference sequence). CDR3 residues: CASSFSGSGNTIYF. Here the CDR3 DNA reads TGTGCCAGCAGCTTTTCAGGGTCTGGAAACACCATATATTTT.

J is TRBJ2-7 and V is TRBV5-1; 8 bases agree with TRBD2. The CDR3 consists of 14 residues. The junction had 2 bases not matched to a gene; V was cut back by 0 bases and J by 3 bases. Germline V gene sequence: CDR1 SGHRS, CDR2 YFSETQ. In DNA, the CDR3 is TGCGCCAGCAGCTTGGTCGGGGGGGACTACGAGCAGTACTTC. Its protein product is CASSLVGGDYEQYF.

The CDR3 loop is CASSVAGEFKDTQYF. CDR3 in DNA: TGTGCCAGCAGTGTAGCGGGAGAATTTAAAGATACGCAGTATTTT. This sequence joins TRBV6-2 or TRBV6-3 and TRBJ2-3; 9 nucleotides agree with TRBD2. J was trimmed by 5 bases and V by 5 bases; bases with no gene match: 8. CDR3 length: 15 residues. Germline lookup yields CDR1 MNHEY and CDR2 SVGEGT.

On this clone: Additional DNA sequences in this sample encode the identical CDR3. This chain joins TRBV6-5 and TRBJ1-1, with 7 positions matching TRBD1. This CDR3 comprises 13 residues. V lost 11 bases, J lost 0 bases, and 6 bases stayed unmatched. Germline V gene data show CDR1 as MNHEY and CDR2 as SVGAGI. The CDR3 region has the DNA TGTGCCTCAACCGGGACAGTGAACACTGAAGCTTTCTTT. Protein sequence: CASTGTVNTEAFF.

To note about this clone: Other DNA sequences within the sample encode an identical CDR3. The rearrangement joins TRBV9 to TRBJ1-1; no firm D call. V dropped 0 bases and J dropped 0 bases, with 9 bases sitting between them. CDR1 SGDLS and CDR2 YYNGEE come from the germline V gene. The CDR3 has 15 residues. CDR3 bases: TGTGCCAGCAGCGTAGGTTCCAGTTTGAACACTGAAGCTTTCTTT. It encodes CASSVGSSLNTEAFF.

The chain joins TRBV6-2 or TRBV6-3 to TRBJ2-7; no clear D gene. V was shortened by 5 bases and J by 3 bases, with 8 bases between the two germline ends. This CDR3 spans 12 amino acids. CDR1 MNHEY and CDR2 SVGEGT come from the germline V gene. CDR3 nucleotides: TGTGCCAGCAGTGATACAGTCTACGAGCAGTACTTC. It translates to CASSDTVYEQYF.

V and J are TRBV4-1 and TRBJ2-5, with D possibly TRBD1 on 5 matching bases. Germline CDR1 is MGHRA and CDR2 is YSYEKL. Trimming cost V 0 bases and J 2 bases, with 10 bases left between them. The CDR3 loop spans 15 amino acids. The CDR3 here is CASSQEGAVQETQYF. The DNA for the CDR3 is TGCGCCAGCAGCCAAGAAGGGGCAGTTCAAGAGACCCAGTACTTC.

The chain uses TRBV19 and TRBJ1-1, with unresolved D. This CDR3 region has 15 residues. The germline gives CDR1 LNHDA, CDR2 SQIVND (reference sequence). With 0 bases removed from V and 1 base from J, the gap between germline ends came to 9 bases. The CDR3 region has the DNA TGTGCCAGTAGTATAGATTCCCCGGGGAACACTGAAGCTTTCTTT. Protein product: CASSIDSPGNTEAFF.

V is TRBV9 and J is TRBJ2-5; TRBD2 is a possible D gene (7 bases). The CDR3 extends over 16 amino acids. V dropped 2 bases and J dropped 5 bases, with 19 bases sitting between them. Germline V gene data show CDR1 as SGDLS and CDR2 as YYNGEE. In nucleotides, the CDR3 is TGTGCCAGCAGCGTGGGGGCTTACGATAGCGGGGAGACCCAGTACTTC. Encoded protein: CASSVGAYDSGETQYF.

J is TRBJ2-5 and V is TRBV3-1 (or the pseudogene TRBV3-2), with D maybe TRBD2 (6 bases). Per the germline V gene, CDR1 is LGHDT and CDR2 is YNNKEL (reference sequence). The V gene lost 0 bases and the J gene lost 3 bases, with 11 bases spanning the gap. The CDR3 totals 15 residues. The CDR3 loop is CASSQDLRREETQYF. Here the CDR3 DNA reads TGTGCCAGCAGCCAAGATCTAAGGAGGGAAGAGACCCAGTACTTC.

This clone has more than one count but fewer than ten. The chain couples TRBV10-3 to TRBJ1-5, with a possible D match to TRBD1 (5 bases). The CDR3 covers 14 residues. CDR1 is ENHRY and CDR2 is SYGVKD in the germline V gene. With 0 bases removed from V and 6 bases from J, the gap between germline ends came to 9 bases. CDR3 nucleotides: TGTGCCATCAGTGAGTCTCAGGGCTCTCAGCCCCAGCATTTT. This sequence encodes CAISESQGSQPQHF.

This clone was observed at least ten times. The chain is built from TRBV21-1 and TRBJ2-7; the D call TRBD1 from the table was never checked on the DNA. TRBV21-1 is a recognized pseudogene. There are 16 residues in the CDR3. The CDR3 DNA sequence: TGTGCCAGCAGCTTCCCACGGTCAGGGGGCGCCTACGAGCAGTACTTC. It codes for CASSFPRSGGAYEQYF.

V is TRBV10-3 and J is TRBJ1-4; 9 bases agree with TRBD1. The CDR3 has 14 amino acids. V lost 4 bases, J lost 8 bases, and 5 bases stayed unmatched. The germline V gene encodes CDR1 ENHRY and CDR2 SYGVKD. CDR3: CAISADRGSEKLFF. CDR3 coding DNA: TGTGCCATCAGTGCAGACAGGGGGTCGGAAAAACTGTTTTTT.

This chain uses TRBV28 with TRBJ2-5; D not resolved. Germline V gene lookup returns CDR1 MDHEN and CDR2 SYDVKM. V shed 6 bases and J shed 1 base, with 9 bases lying between them. CDR3 length: 13 residues. The CDR3: CASSPGSQETQYF. DNA for the CDR3: TGTGCCAGCAGCCCAGGTTCCCAAGAGACCCAGTACTTC.

The CDR3 bases are TGTGCCAGCTCCGGGACAGGGGGCTATGAGCAGTTCTTC. As protein: CASSGTGGYEQFF. The J gene is TRBJ2-1, the V gene TRBV2, with 12 bases identical to TRBD1. Trimming took 8 bases from V and 8 from J; bases not matched to a gene: 4. The CDR3 length is 13 residues. Germline V gene sequence: CDR1 SNHLY, CDR2 FYNNEI.

The DNA of the CDR3 is TGTGCCAGCAGCTTTGGGCAGGCCACTAACTATGGCTACACCTTC. This translates into CASSFGQATNYGYTF. The chain carries TRBV13 and TRBJ1-2; no reliable D call. V lost 3 bases and J lost 0, with 11 bases in between. Germline V gene sequence: CDR1 PRHDT, CDR2 FYEKMQ (reference sequence). The CDR3 spans 15 residues.

The chain links TRBV5-1 to TRBJ1-6; tentative D call: TRBD1 (5 bases). CDR3 length: 16 amino acids. CDR1 is SGHRS, CDR2 YFSETQ, per germline. V lost 7 bases, J lost 12 bases, and 26 bases lay in between. The CDR3 DNA reads as TGCGCCAGCTCCTTGGGGGGATCGGGGGAGCAGGGACCCCTCCACTTT. Translating gives CASSLGGSGEQGPLHF. Supplemented by reference TRBV5-1 and TRBJ1-6, the full variable domain reads KAGVTQTPRYLIKTRGQQVTLSCSPISGHRSVSWYQQTPGQGLQFLFEYFSETQRNKGNFPGRFSGRQFSNSRSEMNVSTLELGDSALYLCASSLGGSGEQGPLHFGNGTRLTVT.

The J gene is TRBJ1-1, the V gene TRBV18, with 12 bases that match TRBD1. CDR1 KGHSH and CDR2 LQKENI come from the germline V gene. The CDR3 has 19 amino acids. Losses at the gene ends were 1 base for V and 4 bases for J; bases not matched to a gene: 13. CDR3 in DNA: TGTGCCAGCTCACCACTAGTAATGGGACAGGGGGCGCATGGCACTGAAGCTTTCTTT. This encodes CASSPLVMGQGAHGTEAFF.

In this sample, this clone turned up once. The V call is TRBV29-1, the J call TRBJ2-3, with 11 bases matching TRBD2. Unmatched junction bases numbered 3, after V lost 7 bases and J lost 0 bases. Germline V gives CDR1 SQVTM, CDR2 ANQGSEA. The CDR3 has 14 residues. The CDR3 region has the DNA TGCAGCGGACTAGCGGGACTCAGCACAGATACGCAGTATTTT. Translating gives CSGLAGLSTDTQYF.

This chain joins TRBV4-1 and TRBJ1-4; 8 bases map to TRBD1. Germline-derived CDR1 and CDR2 are MGHRA and YSYEKL. The CDR3 consists of 15 residues. J lost 3 bases, V lost 4 bases, and 4 bases had no gene match. The CDR3 loop is CASSPPDRANEKLFF. The CDR3 region has the DNA TGCGCCAGCAGCCCCCCGGACAGGGCTAATGAAAAACTGTTTTTT.